This paragraph reports one T cell receptor (beta chain). These data belong to a study of blood T cell repertoires in COVID-19. Study at large: Sources were T cells, B-cell-depleted T cells, or PBMCs; the material itself was cDNA or gDNA.

Original handling: Estimation of nucleated cell counts relied on the amplification of reference gene primers. The method was immunoSEQ multiplex PCR; TCRdb's version includes in-frame clones alone and lacks a portion of them. V and J calls plus clone size are reproduced from that table; the DNA served to infer D and trimming. Among about 190,000 clones listed, about four fifths were seen once. The TCR originated in a woman in her thirties or forties with acute or convalescent COVID-19. Input material: peripheral blood.

The CDR3 protein is CASRFFGALSEQFF. In DNA form, the CDR3 reads TGTGCCAGCAGGTTTTTTGGGGCCCTGTCCGAGCAGTTCTTC. V is TRBV7-2 and J is TRBJ2-1; possible D gene TRBD1, 5 bases. Between the trimmed V and J ends, which lost 6 bases and 10 bases, there was a span of 19 bases. In germline, CDR1 is SGHTA, CDR2 FQGNSA. CDR3 length: 14 amino acids. Based on the CDR3 plus reference TRBV7-2 and TRBJ2-1, the full variable domain is GAGVSQSPSNKVTEKGKDVELRCDPISGHTALYWYRQSLGQGLEFLIYFQGNSAPDKSGLPSDRFSAERTGGSVSTLTIQRTQQEDSAVYLCASRFFGALSEQFFGPGTRLTVL.